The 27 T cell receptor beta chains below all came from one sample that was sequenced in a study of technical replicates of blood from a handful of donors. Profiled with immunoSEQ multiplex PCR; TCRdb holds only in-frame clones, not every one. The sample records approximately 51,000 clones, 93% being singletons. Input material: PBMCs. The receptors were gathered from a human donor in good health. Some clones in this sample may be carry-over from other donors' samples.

In DNA form, the CDR3 reads TGTGCTAGTGGTGGGCGTGGCGGGGAGGAGACCCAGTACTTC. Residues: CASGGRGGEETQYF. The chain is built from TRBV12-5 and TRBJ2-5; tentatively, D is TRBD2 (6 bases). Trimming took 5 bases from V and 5 from J, leaving 15 bases between them. The CDR3 covers 14 residues. CDR1 LGHNT and CDR2 FRNRAP come from the germline V gene.

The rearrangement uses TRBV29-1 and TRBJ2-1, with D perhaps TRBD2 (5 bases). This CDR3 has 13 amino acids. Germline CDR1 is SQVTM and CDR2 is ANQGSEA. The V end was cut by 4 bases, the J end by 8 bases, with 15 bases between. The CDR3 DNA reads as TGCAGCGTTGTGGCGCTAGCTGGCGATGAGCAGTTCTTC. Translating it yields CSVVALAGDEQFF.

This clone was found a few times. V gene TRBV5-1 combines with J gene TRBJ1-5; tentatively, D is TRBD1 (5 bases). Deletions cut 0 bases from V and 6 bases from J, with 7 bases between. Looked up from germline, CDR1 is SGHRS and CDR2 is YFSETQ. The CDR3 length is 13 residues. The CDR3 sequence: CASSLDQGQPQHF. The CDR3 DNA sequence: TGCGCCAGCAGCTTGGATCAGGGTCAGCCCCAGCATTTT. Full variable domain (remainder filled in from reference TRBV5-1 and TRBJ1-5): KAGVTQTPRYLIKTRGQQVTLSCSPISGHRSVSWYQQTPGQGLQFLFEYFSETQRNKGNFPGRFSGRQFSNSRSEMNVSTLELGDSALYLCASSLDQGQPQHFGDGTRLSIL.

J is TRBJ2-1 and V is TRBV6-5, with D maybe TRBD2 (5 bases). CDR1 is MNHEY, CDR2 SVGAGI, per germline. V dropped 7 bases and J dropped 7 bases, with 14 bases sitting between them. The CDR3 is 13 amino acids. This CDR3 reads CASKLGFGNEQFF. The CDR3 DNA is TGTGCCAGCAAACTAGGGTTTGGGAATGAGCAGTTCTTC.

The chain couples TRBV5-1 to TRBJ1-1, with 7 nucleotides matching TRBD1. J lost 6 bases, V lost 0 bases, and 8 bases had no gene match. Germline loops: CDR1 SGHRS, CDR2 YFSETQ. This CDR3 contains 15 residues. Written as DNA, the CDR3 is TGCGCCAGCAGCTTGGGTTTGGGACAGTTCCCTGAAGCTTTCTTT. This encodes CASSLGLGQFPEAFF. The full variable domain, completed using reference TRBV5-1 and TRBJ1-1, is KAGVTQTPRYLIKTRGQQVTLSCSPISGHRSVSWYQQTPGQGLQFLFEYFSETQRNKGNFPGRFSGRQFSNSRSEMNVSTLELGDSALYLCASSLGLGQFPEAFFGQGTRLTVV.

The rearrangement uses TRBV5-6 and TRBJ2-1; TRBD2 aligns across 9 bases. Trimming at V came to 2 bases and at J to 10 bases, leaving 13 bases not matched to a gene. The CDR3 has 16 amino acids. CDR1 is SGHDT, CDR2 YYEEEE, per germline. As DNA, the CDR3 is TGTGCCAGCAGCTTTCCCCCGACTAGCGGTTTTCGGGAGCAGTTCTTC. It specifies CASSFPPTSGFREQFF.

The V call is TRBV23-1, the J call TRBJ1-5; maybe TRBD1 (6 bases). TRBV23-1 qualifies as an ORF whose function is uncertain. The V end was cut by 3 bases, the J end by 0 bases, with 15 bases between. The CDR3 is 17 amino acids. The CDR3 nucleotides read TGCGCCAGCAGTCATTTGACAGGACGGTATAGCAATCAGCCCCAGCATTTT. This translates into CASSHLTGRYSNQPQHF.

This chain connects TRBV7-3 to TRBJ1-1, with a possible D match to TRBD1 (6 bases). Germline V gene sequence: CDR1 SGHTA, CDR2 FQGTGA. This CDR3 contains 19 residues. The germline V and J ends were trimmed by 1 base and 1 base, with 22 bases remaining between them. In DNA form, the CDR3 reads TGTGCCAGCAGCTTAAATGAGTTTTTCCGGGACAACGAGAACACTGAAGCTTTCTTT. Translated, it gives CASSLNEFFRDNENTEAFF.

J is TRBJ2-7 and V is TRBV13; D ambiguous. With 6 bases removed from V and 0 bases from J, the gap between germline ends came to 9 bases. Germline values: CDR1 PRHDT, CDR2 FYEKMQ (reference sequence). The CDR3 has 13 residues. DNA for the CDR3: TGTGCCAGCAGTCCTCCCCTCTCCTACGAGCAGTACTTC. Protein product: CASSPPLSYEQYF.

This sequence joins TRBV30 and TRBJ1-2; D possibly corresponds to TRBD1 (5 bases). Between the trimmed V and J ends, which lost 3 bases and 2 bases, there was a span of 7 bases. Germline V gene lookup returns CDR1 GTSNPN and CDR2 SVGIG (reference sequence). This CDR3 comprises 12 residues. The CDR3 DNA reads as TGTGCCTGGAGGGGGGGGAACTATGGCTACACCTTC. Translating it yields CAWRGGNYGYTF. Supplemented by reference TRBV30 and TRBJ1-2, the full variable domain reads SQTIHQWPATLVQPVGSPLSLECTVEGTSNPNLYWYRQAAGRGLQLLFYSVGIGQISSEVPQNLSASRPQDRQFILSSKKLLLSDSGFYLCAWRGGNYGYTFGSGTRLTVV.

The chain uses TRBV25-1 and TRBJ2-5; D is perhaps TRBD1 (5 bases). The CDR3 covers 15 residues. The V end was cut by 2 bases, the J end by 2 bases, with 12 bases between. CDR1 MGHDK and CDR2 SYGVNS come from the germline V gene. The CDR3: CASSEHRGRQETQYF. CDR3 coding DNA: TGTGCCAGCAGTGAACATAGGGGAAGGCAAGAGACCCAGTACTTC.

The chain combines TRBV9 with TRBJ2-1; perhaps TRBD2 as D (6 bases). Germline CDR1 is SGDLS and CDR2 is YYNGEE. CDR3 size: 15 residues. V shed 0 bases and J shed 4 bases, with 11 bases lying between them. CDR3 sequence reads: CASSVVGDLYNEQFF. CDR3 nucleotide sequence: TGTGCCAGCAGCGTAGTGGGGGACTTGTACAATGAGCAGTTCTTC.

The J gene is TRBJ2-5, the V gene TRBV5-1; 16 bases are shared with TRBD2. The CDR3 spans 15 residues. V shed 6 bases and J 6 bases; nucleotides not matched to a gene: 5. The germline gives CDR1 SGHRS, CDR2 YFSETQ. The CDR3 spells CASKPGLAGGQTQYF. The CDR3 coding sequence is TGCGCCAGCAAACCGGGACTAGCGGGAGGGCAGACCCAGTACTTC.

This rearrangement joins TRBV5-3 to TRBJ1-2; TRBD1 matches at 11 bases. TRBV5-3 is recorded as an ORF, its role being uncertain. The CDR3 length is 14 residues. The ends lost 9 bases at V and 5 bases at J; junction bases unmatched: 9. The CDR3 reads CAKNTGQGVYGYTF. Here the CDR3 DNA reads TGTGCCAAAAACACGGGACAGGGGGTTTATGGCTACACCTTC.

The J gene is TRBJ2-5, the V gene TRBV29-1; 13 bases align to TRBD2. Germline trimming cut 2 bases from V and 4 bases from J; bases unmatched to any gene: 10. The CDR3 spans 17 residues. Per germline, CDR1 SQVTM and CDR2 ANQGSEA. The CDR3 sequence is CSVEKRRTSGSGETQYF. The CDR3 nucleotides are TGCAGCGTTGAAAAACGTCGGACTAGCGGGAGTGGAGAGACCCAGTACTTC.

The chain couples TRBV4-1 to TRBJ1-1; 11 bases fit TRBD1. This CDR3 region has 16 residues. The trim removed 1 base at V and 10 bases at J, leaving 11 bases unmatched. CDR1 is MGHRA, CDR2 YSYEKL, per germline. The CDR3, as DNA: TGCGCCAGCAGCCAAGCACCCCCGGGACAGGGGGTGGGAGCTTTCTTT. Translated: CASSQAPPGQGVGAFF.

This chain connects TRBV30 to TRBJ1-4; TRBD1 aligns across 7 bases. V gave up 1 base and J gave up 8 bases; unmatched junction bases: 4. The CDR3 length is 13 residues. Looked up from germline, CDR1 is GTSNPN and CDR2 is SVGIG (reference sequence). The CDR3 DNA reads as TGTGCCTGGAGTGGGGACAGAAACGAAAAACTGTTTTTT. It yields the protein CAWSGDRNEKLFF.

CDR3 sequence reads: CASSRWDTQNYGYTF. The CDR3 bases are TGTGCCAGCAGTCGTTGGGACACCCAAAACTATGGCTACACCTTC. The chain combines TRBV6-5 with TRBJ1-2, with a possible D match to TRBD1 (6 bases). CDR3 length: 15 residues. V was cut by 5 bases and J by 2 bases, with 15 bases left in between. Germline CDR1 and CDR2: MNHEY and SVGAGI.

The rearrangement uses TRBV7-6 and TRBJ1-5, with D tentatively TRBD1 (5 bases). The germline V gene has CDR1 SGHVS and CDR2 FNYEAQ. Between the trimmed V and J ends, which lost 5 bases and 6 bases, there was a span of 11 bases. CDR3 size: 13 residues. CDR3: CASSRQFGQPQHF. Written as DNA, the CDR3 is TGTGCCAGCAGCCGACAGTTCGGTCAGCCCCAGCATTTT.

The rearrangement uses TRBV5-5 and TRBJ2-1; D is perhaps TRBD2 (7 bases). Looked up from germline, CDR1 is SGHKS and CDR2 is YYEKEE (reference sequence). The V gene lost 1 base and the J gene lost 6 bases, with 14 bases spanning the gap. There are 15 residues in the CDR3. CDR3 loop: CASSLMGGDINEQFF. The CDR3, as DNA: TGTGCCAGCAGCTTGATGGGGGGGGACATCAATGAGCAGTTCTTC.

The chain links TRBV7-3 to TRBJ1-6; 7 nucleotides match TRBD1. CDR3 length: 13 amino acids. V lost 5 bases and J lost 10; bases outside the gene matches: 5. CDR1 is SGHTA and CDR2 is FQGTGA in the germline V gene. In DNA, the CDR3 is TGTGCCAGCAGCACCGCACAGGGGTCACCCCTCCACTTT. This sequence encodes CASSTAQGSPLHF. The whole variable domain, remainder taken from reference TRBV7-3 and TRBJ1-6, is GAGVSQTPSNKVTEKGKYVELRCDPISGHTALYWYRQSLGQGPEFLIYFQGTGAADDSGLPNDRFFAVRPEGSVSTLKIQRTERGDSAVYLCASSTAQGSPLHFGNGTRLTVT.

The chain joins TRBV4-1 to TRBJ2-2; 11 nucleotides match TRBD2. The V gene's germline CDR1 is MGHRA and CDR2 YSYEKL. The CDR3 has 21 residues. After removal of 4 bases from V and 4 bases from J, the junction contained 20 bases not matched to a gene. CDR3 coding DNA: TGCGCCAGCAGCCGGAAGATAACCGGGACTAGCGGCCGGGCGGGCACCGGGGAGCTGTTTTTT. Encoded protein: CASSRKITGTSGRAGTGELFF.

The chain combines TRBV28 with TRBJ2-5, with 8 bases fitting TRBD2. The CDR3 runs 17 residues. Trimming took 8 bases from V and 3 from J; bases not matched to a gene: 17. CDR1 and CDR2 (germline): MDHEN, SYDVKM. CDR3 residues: CASFKRWGLEEEETQYF. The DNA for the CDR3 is TGTGCCAGCTTCAAAAGGTGGGGACTAGAGGAGGAAGAGACCCAGTACTTC.

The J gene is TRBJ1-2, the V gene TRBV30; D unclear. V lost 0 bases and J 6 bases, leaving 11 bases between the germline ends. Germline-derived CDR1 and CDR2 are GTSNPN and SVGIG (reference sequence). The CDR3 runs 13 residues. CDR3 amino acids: CAWSVEGRDGYTF. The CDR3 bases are TGTGCCTGGAGTGTTGAAGGGAGGGATGGCTACACCTTC.

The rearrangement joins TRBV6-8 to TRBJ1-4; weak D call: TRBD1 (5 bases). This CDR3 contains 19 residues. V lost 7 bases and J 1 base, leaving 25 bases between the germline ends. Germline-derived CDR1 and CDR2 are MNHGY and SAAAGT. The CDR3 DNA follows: TGTGCCAGCACCCGATCCGGGGACTTCGGGATAGGAACTAATGAAAAACTGTTTTTT. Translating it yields CASTRSGDFGIGTNEKLFF.

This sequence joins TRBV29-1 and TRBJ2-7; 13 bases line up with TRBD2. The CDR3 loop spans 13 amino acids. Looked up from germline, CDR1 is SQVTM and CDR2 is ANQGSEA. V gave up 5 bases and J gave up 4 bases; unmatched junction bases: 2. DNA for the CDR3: TGCAGCGTTAGACTAGCGGGGGGTTACGAGCAGTACTTC. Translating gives CSVRLAGGYEQYF.

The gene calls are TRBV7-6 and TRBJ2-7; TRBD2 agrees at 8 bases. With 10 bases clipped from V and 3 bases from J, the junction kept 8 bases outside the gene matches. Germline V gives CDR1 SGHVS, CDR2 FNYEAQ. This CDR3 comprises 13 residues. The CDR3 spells CATSDSGNYEQYF. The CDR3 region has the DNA TGTGCCACTTCTGATAGCGGGAACTACGAGCAGTACTTC.